The clone carrying this T cell receptor beta chain showed up just a few times. At one end, the junction sequence differs from germline, possibly due to a read error. The data stem from a study of T-cell reconstitution after alpha-beta-depleted transplantation in children. In germline, CDR1 is MNHNS, CDR2 SASEGT. The CDR3 runs to 14 residues. Preparing the TCRbeta library involved the use of unique molecular identifiers. TCRdb reanalysed the PCR reads using MiXCR and keeps one entry per CDR3 protein. The sample yields almost 400,000 distinct CDR3 sequences, around 21% seen once. This TCR was recovered from a human donor who donated a stem cell graft to a child with acute myeloid leukemia. The rearrangement links TRBV6-1 to TRBJ2-1, with 8 bases matching TRBD2. The sequences come from PBMCs from the stem cell graft donor, collected from the stem cell graft. The CDR3 sequence: CASTLSGSLNEKFF. For the CDR3, the DNA is TGTGCCAGCACTCTAAGCGGGAGTCTAAATGAGAAGTTCTTC.